The rows below give T cell receptor beta chains drawn from one sample of a study of blood T cell repertoires in COVID-19. This table comes from immunoSEQ multiplex PCR, and its TCRdb copy is limited to in-frame clones, with some not included. The sample has 200,000 to 250,000 clones, 80% seen once; the top ten hold under 4.5%. The sequencing sample was made of PBMCs or T cells enriched from blood (not recorded which). Source of these receptors: a young man with acute COVID-19. CDR3s include the opening cysteine and the closing phenylalanine or tryptophan. Each record gives: J gene, V gene, CDR3 protein.

>TRBJ1-1|TRBV12-5
CASVPQGNTEAFF
>TRBJ1-6|TRBV5-4
CASSLENRGNSPLHF
>TRBJ2-7|TRBV7-3
CASSDGDLGLHEQYF
>TRBJ2-7|TRBV27
CASSLTPAGHYEQYF
>TRBJ1-1|TRBV14
CASSPRGWGLDTEAFF
>TRBJ1-1|TRBV10-3
CAISEIGARGTEAFF
>TRBJ2-7|TRBV9
CASSKGQERDEQYF
>TRBJ1-5|TRBV12-5
CASGETGNQPQHF
>TRBJ2-7|TRBV11-2
CASSLLGGEQYF
>TRBJ1-4|TRBV28
CASRGRATNEKLFF
>TRBJ1-3|TRBV5-4
CASSSPGKSGNTIYF
>TRBJ2-3|TRBV5-1
CASSLAIGTSGGAGTDTQYF
>TRBJ2-3|TRBV5-4
CASSLAGGGLTDTQYF
>TRBJ2-4|TRBV7-3
CASSPLGGGAGIQYF
>TRBJ1-6|TRBV27
CASRFMGQLFNSPLHF
>TRBJ1-2|TRBV9
CASSVGSGGYGYTF
>TRBJ2-4|TRBV11-2
CASSRSGNIQYF
>TRBJ1-2|TRBV9
CASSITGTGYTF
>TRBJ1-3|TRBV6-1
CASSGAAIGNTIYF
>TRBJ1-4|TRBV29-1
CSVEDGGSEKLFF
>TRBJ2-3|TRBV5-6
CASSLRTSGTDTQYF
>TRBJ1-2|TRBV3-1/TRBV3-2
CASSQDGPGGYGYTF